This T cell receptor beta chain originates from a study of response to subunit inactivated influenza vaccine. Broader study findings: The authors offered the suggestion that each seasonal influenza vaccination recruits few new T cells.

V lost 6 bases and J 10 bases, leaving 13 bases between the germline ends. The germline gives CDR1 ENHRY, CDR2 SYGVKD. The CDR3 is 12 amino acids. Each CDR3 protein gets one entry after TCRdb re-called the RT-PCR reads with MiXCR. The table lists fewer than 750,000 distinct CDR3 sequences, about 15% of them singletons. This clonotype has just a few counts. Its antigen is unidentified. This TCR derives from a man aged 45-60 years who received an inactivated influenza vaccine. This specimen was PBMCs from blood, taken approximately 12 days after vaccination. The chain uses TRBV10-3 and TRBJ2-1; D uncertain. The CDR3 protein is CAIRPGDGEQFF. In nucleotides, the CDR3 is TGTGCCATCAGACCGGGCGACGGAGAGCAGTTCTTC.